These T cell receptor beta chains were read from a single sample in a study of blood T cell repertoires in COVID-19. Assay used: immunoSEQ multiplex PCR; TCRdb lists only in-frame clones, some missing. The table records under 400,000 clones, about 89% of them present only once. Source material: PBMCs or T cells enriched from blood (not recorded which). These receptors originate from a middle-aged man in a cohort exposed to, infected with or recovered from COVID-19 (not recorded which). CDR3s include the opening cysteine and the closing phenylalanine or tryptophan. Fields, in order: clone size, J gene, D gene, V gene, CDR3 DNA, CDR3 protein. The D gene is left open where the match is weak. Not every row has a clone size; where given, it reads once, few, many or a size class.

-	TRBJ1-2	TRBD1	TRBV28	TGTGCCAGCAGCTCCGGACAGGCCGCTAACTATGGCTACACCTTC	CASSSGQAANYGYTF
-	TRBJ2-7	TRBD2	TRBV9	TGTGCCAGCAGCTCCCGGGGACTAGCCGACGAGCAGTACTTC	CASSSRGLADEQYF
-	TRBJ2-3	TRBD2	TRBV4-1	TGCGCCAGCAGCCAAGATAGGGGAGCGGGGAGGGCCACAGATACGCAGTATTTT	CASSQDRGAGRATDTQYF
-	TRBJ2-3	TRBD2	TRBV3-1/TRBV3-2	TGTGCCAGCAGCCAAGCTGGCGGGAGGTCCGATACGCAGTATTTT	CASSQAGGRSDTQYF
-	TRBJ1-5	-	TRBV2	TGTGCCAGCAGGGCAACAGGGTCGGGGCCCCAGCATTTT	CASRATGSGPQHF
few	TRBJ2-2	-	TRBV2	TGTGCCAGTTCCTATAACACCGGGGAGCTGTTTTTT	CASSYNTGELFF
-	TRBJ1-5	-	TRBV10-2	TGCGCCAGCACTGACAGTAGCAATCAGCCCCAGCATTTT	CASTDSSNQPQHF
few	TRBJ2-1	TRBD2	TRBV19	TGTGCCAGTAGTATAGATAGGGCTAGCGGATTCTACAATGAGCAGTTCTTC	CASSIDRASGFYNEQFF
-	TRBJ1-6	-	TRBV3-1/TRBV3-2	TGTGCCAGCAGTAGGACGGGGAATTCACCCCTCCACTTT	CASSRTGNSPLHF
-	TRBJ1-5	-	TRBV5-1	TGCGCCAGCAGCTTGGGGGGCTCGGGCAATCAGCCCCAGCATTTT	CASSLGGSGNQPQHF
-	TRBJ1-3	-	TRBV28	TGTGCCAGCAGTGTCCCGGGGGGGAGCTCTGGAAACACCATATATTTT	CASSVPGGSSGNTIYF
-	TRBJ2-3	TRBD1	TRBV19	TGTGCCAGTAGTATTAGGGACAGGGGGCCTCGCACAGATACGCAGTATTTT	CASSIRDRGPRTDTQYF
few	TRBJ2-7	TRBD1	TRBV7-9	TGTGCCAGCAGCGGGTGGACAGGACCAAGCGAGCAGTACTTC	CASSGWTGPSEQYF
-	TRBJ2-3	TRBD1	TRBV6-2/TRBV6-3	TGTGCCAGCAGTCGAGGGGGCGCGGAAGATACGCAGTATTTT	CASSRGGAEDTQYF
few	TRBJ2-7	TRBD2	TRBV18	TGTGCCAGCTCACCGATCTCTAGCGGGAGGGCCGGGGAGCAGTACTTC	CASSPISSGRAGEQYF
-	TRBJ1-2	TRBD1	TRBV9	TGTGCCAGCAGCGGAGGGACAGGGGTTGGCTACACCTTC	CASSGGTGVGYTF
-	TRBJ1-2	-	TRBV19	TGTGCCAGTAACCGAGGGCAGACTAACTATGGCTACACCTTC	CASNRGQTNYGYTF
-	TRBJ2-1	TRBD2	TRBV11-2	TGTGCCAGCAGCTTAGTAGCGGGAGGTCTGGGTGAGCAGTTCTTC	CASSLVAGGLGEQFF
-	TRBJ2-7	-	TRBV5-1	TGCGCCAGTAAAGGGGGAGGGACCTACGAGCAGTACTTC	CASKGGGTYEQYF
once	TRBJ1-2	-	TRBV3-1/TRBV3-2	TGTGCCAGCAGCCAAACAGATCAGTCACCTTATGGCTACACCTTC	CASSQTDQSPYGYTF
-	TRBJ2-3	TRBD2	TRBV5-1	TGCGCCAGCAGCTTGTTAAGCGGGGATACAGATACGCAGTATTTT	CASSLLSGDTDTQYF
once	TRBJ2-1	TRBD2	TRBV4-2	TGTGCCAGCAGCCAGGGGACTAGCGGGTCAACCTACAATGAGCAGTTCTTC	CASSQGTSGSTYNEQFF